These 27 T cell receptor beta chains originate from one sample sequenced in a study of molecular identifiers for immune sequencing clone quantification. MiXCR, run by TCRdb on the PCR reads, gives a single entry per CDR3 protein. The profile shows approximately 500,000 distinct CDR3 sequences, approximately 25% of them singletons. The material sequenced was naive CD8+ T cells from blood, with Jurkat cell RNA spiked in. Sample subset: FACS-sorted CD8+CD4-CCR7+CD45RA+ naive T cells. The source of these receptors is a human donor in good health. Some libraries in this study had Jurkat cell RNA spiked in.

This clonotype was seen more than once but under ten times. The rearrangement joins TRBV3-1 to TRBJ1-6, with TRBD1 as a possible D gene (5 bases). Germline CDR1 LGHDT, CDR2 YNNKEL (reference sequence). The CDR3 is made up of 16 amino acids. V was shortened by 3 bases and J by 9 bases, with 18 bases between the two germline ends. The CDR3 protein is CASSQESTRGGSPLHF. DNA for the CDR3: TGTGCCAGCAGCCAGGAGTCTACGCGCGGGGGTTCACCCCTCCACTTT.

There are a few counts of this clonotype. The chain employs TRBV4-3 and TRBJ2-7, with TRBD1 identical over 8 bases. This CDR3 comprises 15 residues. CDR1 is LGHNA and CDR2 is YSLEER in the germline V gene. J gave up 1 base and V 0 bases, and 2 bases lay outside the gene matches. The CDR3 nucleotides are TGCGCCAGCAGCCAAGATCAGGGGGCGTCCTACGAGCAGTACTTC. Protein sequence: CASSQDQGASYEQYF.

As to this clonotype: Given a much more abundant clone one base away, this may be a read error. The rearrangement links TRBV7-2 to TRBJ2-3, with 7 bases lining up with TRBD2. The CDR3 is made up of 15 amino acids. J lost 3 bases, V lost 5 bases, and 8 bases had no gene match. Germline V gene data show CDR1 as SGHTA and CDR2 as FQGNSA. CDR3 amino acids: CASSGSGRVTDTQYF. CDR3 DNA sequence: TGTGCCAGCAGCGGGTCAGGGAGGGTGACAGATACGCAGTATTTT.

Worth noting for this clonotype: Possible read error: a much larger clone is one base away. Because the CDR3 is missing its conserved closing phenylalanine or tryptophan, this is likely a read error. This chain links TRBV4-3 with TRBJ2-7; maybe TRBD1 (5 bases). CDR1 and CDR2 from the germline V gene are LGHNA and YSLEER. The CDR3 is 12 residues long. Trimming took off 1 base at V and 6 bases at J, with 7 bases between the two ends. Written as DNA, the CDR3 is TGCGCCAGCAGCCAAGGGGGCTCCGAGCAGTACCTC. The encoded protein is CASSQGGSEQYL.

At least ten counts were recorded for this clonotype. CDR3 residues: CASSPLASTDTQYF. Here the CDR3 DNA reads TGTGCCAGCAGCCCCCTCGCGAGCACAGATACGCAGTATTTT. The chain is built from TRBV7-9 and TRBJ2-3; D remains unclear. The germline V gene has CDR1 SEHNR and CDR2 FQNEAQ (reference sequence). The CDR3 covers 14 residues. V was cut by 5 bases and J by 0 bases, with 9 bases left in between.

This clonotype showed up many times. The rearrangement links TRBV7-9 to TRBJ2-2; D call uncertain. The CDR3 loop spans 16 amino acids. CDR1 and CDR2 (germline): SEHNR, FQNEAQ (reference sequence). V was shortened by 4 bases and J by 1 base, with 13 bases between the two germline ends. CDR3 DNA: TGTGCCAGCAGCTCTTTGTGGGATCTGAACACCGGGGAGCTGTTTTTT. Encoded protein: CASSSLWDLNTGELFF.

This clonotype has a single count. A much more abundant neighbour one base away suggests this may be a read error. This chain connects TRBV5-1 to TRBJ1-1; the D gene is possibly TRBD1 (5 bases). Looked up from germline, CDR1 is SGHRS and CDR2 is YFSETQ. This CDR3 contains 13 residues. V lost 4 bases and J lost 2, with 9 bases in between. In DNA form, the CDR3 reads TGCGCCAGCAGCGGGGCAATTAACACTGAAGCTTTCTTT. Its translation is CASSGAINTEAFF.

This clonotype came up many times. The gene calls are TRBV14 and TRBJ2-7; D unclear. V gave up 3 bases and J gave up 6 bases, with 12 bases separating them. Germline assignment: CDR1 SGHDN and CDR2 FVKESK. The CDR3 sequence is 13 residues long. This CDR3 reads CASSHRNGREQYF. CDR3 bases: TGTGCCAGCAGCCATCGCAATGGTCGCGAGCAGTACTTC. Full variable domain (outside the CDR3, taken from reference TRBV14 and TRBJ2-7): EAGVTQFPSHSVIEKGQTVTLRCDPISGHDNLYWYRRVMGKEIKFLLHFVKESKQDESGMPNNRFLAERTGGTYSTLKVQPAELEDSGVYFCASSHRNGREQYFGPGTRLTVT.

This clonotype appeared many times. V usage is TRBV10-3 and J usage is TRBJ2-7; weak D call: TRBD1 (6 bases). This CDR3 region has 13 residues. Trimming took 4 bases from V and 7 from J, leaving 14 bases between them. Per germline, CDR1 ENHRY and CDR2 SYGVKD. The CDR3 sequence is CAISGPGEGEQYF. The CDR3 DNA sequence: TGTGCCATCAGTGGTCCAGGGGAAGGTGAGCAGTACTTC.

The V call is TRBV6-1, the J call TRBJ2-5; D possibly corresponds to TRBD1 (6 bases). The CDR3 is made up of 14 amino acids. Trimming shortened V by 6 bases and J by 1 base, and 12 bases separated the two germline ends. Per the germline V gene, CDR1 is MNHNS and CDR2 is SASEGT. DNA of the CDR3: TGTGCCAGCAGGACCCGGACAGCCCAAGAGACCCAGTACTTC. Translating it yields CASRTRTAQETQYF.

Details on this clonotype: It is likely a read error, because the conserved phenylalanine at the end of the CDR3 is missing. The chain links TRBV7-9 to TRBJ2-3; no firm D call. Germline CDR1 reads SEHNR; CDR2 reads FQNEAQ (reference sequence). The CDR3 totals 15 residues. Between the trimmed V and J ends, which lost 1 base and 4 bases, there was a span of 12 bases. The CDR3 DNA sequence: TGTGCCAGCAGCTTAGTACAGACTTATGCAGATACGCAGTATTCT. This translates into CASSLVQTYADTQYS.

The chain joins TRBV2 to TRBJ1-1; D perhaps matches TRBD1 (5 bases). Germline CDR1 is SNHLY and CDR2 is FYNNEI. There are 13 residues in the CDR3. The V gene lost 8 bases and the J gene lost 0 bases, with 10 bases spanning the gap. The CDR3 DNA sequence: TGTGCCAGCCGACAGATCATGAACACTGAAGCTTTCTTT. It specifies CASRQIMNTEAFF.

This clonotype showed up just a few times. This chain uses TRBV7-3 with TRBJ2-1; possibly TRBD2 for D (6 bases). The CDR3 totals 13 residues. Germline V CDR1 and CDR2: SGHTA, FQGTGA. The germline V and J ends were trimmed by 2 bases and 7 bases, with 9 bases remaining between them. CDR3: CASSLDGGNEQFF. In nucleotides, the CDR3 is TGTGCCAGCAGCTTAGACGGAGGGAATGAGCAGTTCTTC.

The chain combines TRBV6-5 with TRBJ2-5, with TRBD2 matching over 7 bases. The ends lost 3 bases at V and 0 bases at J; junction bases unmatched: 4. Germline CDR1 reads MNHEY; CDR2 reads SVGAGI. This CDR3 comprises 15 residues. The CDR3 DNA follows: TGTGCCAGCAGTTATCGCCTAGCGGACCAAGAGACCCAGTACTTC. Protein: CASSYRLADQETQYF.

The chain has TRBV15 and TRBJ2-3; TRBD2 aligns across 8 bases. Germline loops: CDR1 LNHNV, CDR2 YYDKDF (reference sequence). Germline trimming cut 2 bases from V and 3 bases from J; bases unmatched to any gene: 10. CDR3 length: 17 amino acids. The CDR3: CATSRNPGLVITDTQYF. CDR3 nucleotide sequence: TGTGCCACCAGCAGAAACCCGGGACTAGTGATAACAGATACGCAGTATTTT.

This clonotype was found a few times. The genes are TRBV20-1 and TRBJ2-7; 10 positions agree with TRBD2. CDR1 is DFQATT, CDR2 SNEGSKA, per germline (reference sequence). V trimming: 6 bases; J trimming: 2 bases; junction bases outside the gene matches: 10. The CDR3 has 15 amino acids. The CDR3 bases are TGCAGTGCCCGAGGACTAGCGGACGGTCCCTACGAGCAGTACTTC. As protein: CSARGLADGPYEQYF.

The rearrangement links TRBV7-3 to TRBJ2-7, with D possibly called TRBD1 or TRBD2 (5 bases each). Trimming shortened V by 5 bases and J by 9 bases, and 20 bases separated the two germline ends. Germline CDR1 reads SGHTA; CDR2 reads FQGTGA. CDR3 size: 14 residues. CDR3 bases: TGTGCCAGCAGCCCTCGTTTCGACGGGGACGCGCAGTACTTC. This sequence encodes CASSPRFDGDAQYF.

This chain joins TRBV12-5 and TRBJ2-7; D is ambiguous. V shed 6 bases and J shed 3 bases, with 12 bases lying between them. From germline, CDR1 is LGHNT and CDR2 FRNRAP. The CDR3 is 13 residues long. The CDR3 DNA is TGTGCTAGTGGCTACAGTCAAGTCTACGAGCAGTACTTC. Residues: CASGYSQVYEQYF.

This clonotype has only a few counts. J is TRBJ1-4 and V is TRBV5-1, with D perhaps TRBD1 (5 bases). The ends were cut back, 4 bases at V and 3 bases at J, with 13 bases in the middle. Germline V gives CDR1 SGHRS, CDR2 YFSETQ. CDR3 length equals 15 residues. The CDR3 bases are TGCGCCAGCAGCGGAACCGGGGCCTCTAATGAAAAACTGTTTTTT. This codes for CASSGTGASNEKLFF.

The chain carries TRBV11-2 and TRBJ2-3; 11 bases match TRBD2. Germline CDR1 SGHAT, CDR2 FQNNGV. Trimming cost V 1 base and J 0 bases; bases outside gene matches: 9. This CDR3 contains 19 residues. The CDR3 region is CASSLGVAGGTSSTDTQYF. CDR3 nucleotide sequence: TGTGCCAGCAGCTTAGGTGTAGCGGGGGGGACCTCTAGCACAGATACGCAGTATTTT.

Many counts were recorded for this clonotype. V gene TRBV13 combines with J gene TRBJ2-4; D gene ambiguous. The ends were cut back, 5 bases at V and 8 bases at J, with 7 bases in the middle. Per germline, CDR1 PRHDT and CDR2 FYEKMQ (reference sequence). The CDR3 length is 11 residues. As DNA, the CDR3 is TGTGCCAGCAGCCTCACCCACATTCAGTACTTC. It encodes CASSLTHIQYF.

With respect to this clonotype: This may come from a read error, since a much larger clone is one base off. CDR3: CASSPGGRLDIQHF. DNA of the CDR3: TGTGCCAGCAGTCCAGGGGGTAGGTTGGACATTCAGCACTTC. The chain has TRBV12-3 or TRBV12-4 and TRBJ2-4, with 7 bases lining up with TRBD1. CDR3 length equals 14 residues.

Details on this clonotype: The junction and the germline gene differ at one end; a read error may be behind it. The rearrangement uses TRBV29-1 and TRBJ1-3; D is unclear. CDR1 is SQVTM and CDR2 is ANQGSEA in the germline V gene. The CDR3 consists of 13 residues. CDR3 protein: CGVVGSPGNTIYF. The DNA for the CDR3 is TGCGGCGTGGTGGGGTCCCCGGGAAACACCATATATTTT.

With regard to this clonotype: The junction shows a germline mismatch at one end, possibly a read error. The chain recombines TRBV9 with TRBJ2-4, with a tentative D call TRBD1 (5 bases). The CDR3 runs to 12 residues. CDR1 is SGDLS, CDR2 YYNGEE, per germline. Written as DNA, the CDR3 is TGTGCCAGCAGTGGGGCCAAAAACGTTCAGTACTTC. This translates into CASSGAKNVQYF.

As to this clonotype: A much larger clone is a single base away; this may be a read error. The chain couples TRBV6-1 to TRBJ2-3; the D call may be TRBD1 or TRBD2 (5 bases each). The germline V gene encodes CDR1 MNHNS and CDR2 SASEGT. The CDR3 spans 16 residues. The CDR3 coding sequence is TGTGCCAGCAGAGGCGTGAGGGGCGGAGGAACAGCTACGCAGTATTTT. Its translation: CASRGVRGGGTATQYF.

This clonotype was observed many times. V and J are TRBV7-9 and TRBJ2-7; D perhaps matches TRBD2 (6 bases). This CDR3 is 12 amino acids long. Germline V gene lookup returns CDR1 SEHNR and CDR2 FQNEAQ (reference sequence). V gave up 5 bases and J gave up 3 bases, with 8 bases separating them. CDR3 amino acids: CASSMTSYEQYF. The CDR3 DNA reads TGTGCCAGCAGCATGACTAGCTACGAGCAGTACTTC.

This chain connects TRBV12-3 or TRBV12-4 to TRBJ1-2, with TRBD1 matching over 7 bases. With V trimmed by 5 bases and J by 2 bases, 5 bases remained unmatched. This CDR3 spans 14 amino acids. The CDR3 is CASSTLQGNYGYTF. The CDR3 nucleotides are TGTGCCAGCAGTACCCTACAGGGGAACTATGGCTACACCTTC.